A single sample gave rise to the 16 T cell receptor beta chains below, sequenced in a study of radiotherapy plus CTLA-4 blockade in lung cancer. The assay was immunoSEQ multiplex PCR, and TCRdb's table has in-frame clones only and misses some. This table holds around 70,000 clones, approximately 80% found once. Sample: peripheral blood, taken from a patient treated with radiotherapy plus ipilimumab. These receptors came from a human donor with non-small cell lung cancer who had a partial response to radiotherapy plus ipilimumab.

This clone was detected a few times. The J gene is TRBJ1-2, the V gene TRBV7-9; possible D gene TRBD1, 5 bases. Trimming removed 1 base at V and 5 bases at J, with 11 bases between. The CDR3 totals 14 residues. Germline V gives CDR1 SEHNR, CDR2 FQNEAQ (reference sequence). The DNA of the CDR3 is TGTGCCAGCAGCTTAGAGGCAGGGATTTATGGCTACACCTTC. Residues: CASSLEAGIYGYTF.

The chain recombines TRBV11-2 with TRBJ1-2; D is unresolved. CDR3 length: 14 amino acids. The germline V gene has CDR1 SGHAT and CDR2 FQNNGV. V dropped 3 bases and J dropped 0 bases, with 8 bases sitting between them. The CDR3 DNA sequence: TGTGCCAGCAGCTTCGGGGAGGCTAACTATGGCTACACCTTC. This sequence encodes CASSFGEANYGYTF.

The chain combines TRBV28 with TRBJ1-1; 8 nucleotides align to TRBD1. The ends lost 3 bases at V and 5 bases at J; junction bases unmatched: 5. This CDR3 spans 14 amino acids. CDR1 and CDR2 (germline): MDHEN, SYDVKM. This CDR3 reads CASSFRGQETEAFF. The CDR3 nucleotides are TGTGCCAGCAGTTTCAGGGGGCAGGAGACTGAAGCTTTCTTT.

For this clone: Germline is not matched at one junction end, which may reflect a read error. The rearrangement links TRBV5-1 to TRBJ1-4; 10 positions agree with TRBD1. CDR1 and CDR2 (germline): SGHRS, YFSETQ. The CDR3 loop spans 16 amino acids. CDR3 protein: CAGSLDLTGGSEKLFF. CDR3 nucleotide sequence: TGCGCCGGCAGCTTGGACTTGACAGGGGGCAGCGAAAAACTGTTTTTT.

The chain has TRBV5-1 and TRBJ2-5; no firm D call. In germline, CDR1 is SGHRS, CDR2 YFSETQ. With 2 bases removed from V and 5 bases from J, the gap between germline ends came to 13 bases. The CDR3 spans 14 residues. DNA of the CDR3: TGCGCCAGCAGCTTCGTTAGCTCTTCGGAGACCCAGTACTTC. It codes for CASSFVSSSETQYF.

CDR3 DNA: TGCAGCGTTGAAGCGAGCGAGCGGGGCTACGAGCAGTACTTC. Protein: CSVEASERGYEQYF. The gene calls are TRBV29-1 and TRBJ2-7; 7 nucleotides agree with TRBD2. CDR3 length: 14 amino acids. Germline lookup yields CDR1 SQVTM and CDR2 ANQGSEA. V lost 1 base to trimming and J lost 3 bases; unmatched junction nucleotides: 6.

The rearrangement links TRBV7-3 to TRBJ2-5, with 7 bases aligning to TRBD2. The V gene end was trimmed by 0 bases and the J gene end by 5 bases; junction bases not matched to a gene: 9. The CDR3 is 16 amino acids. CDR1 is SGHTA, CDR2 FQGTGA, per germline. DNA for the CDR3: TGTGCCAGCAGCTTAACGGCGGGGGTTAATGTGGAGACCCAGTACTTC. As protein: CASSLTAGVNVETQYF. Full variable domain (missing parts from reference TRBV7-3 and TRBJ2-5): GAGVSQTPSNKVTEKGKYVELRCDPISGHTALYWYRQSLGQGPEFLIYFQGTGAADDSGLPNDRFFAVRPEGSVSTLKIQRTERGDSAVYLCASSLTAGVNVETQYFGPGTRLLVL.

This clone appeared once. The gene calls are TRBV7-2 and TRBJ2-7; 7 nucleotides agree with TRBD2. V lost 6 bases and J lost 0; bases outside the gene matches: 5. Germline CDR1 reads SGHTA; CDR2 reads FQGNSA. The CDR3 covers 14 residues. The CDR3 loop is CASRPAGSSYEQYF. The DNA for the CDR3 is TGTGCCAGCAGACCAGCGGGGTCCTCCTACGAGCAGTACTTC.

CDR3 in amino acids: CASSYRGSNQPQHF. DNA of the CDR3: TGTGCCAGCAGCTACAGGGGAAGCAATCAGCCCCAGCATTTT. The chain uses TRBV5-6 and TRBJ1-5; 7 bases are a match to TRBD1. Germline V gene lookup returns CDR1 SGHDT and CDR2 YYEEEE. This CDR3 is 14 amino acids long. J was trimmed by 1 base and V by 3 bases; bases with no gene match: 1.

CDR3 coding DNA: TGTGCCAGTAGTGGGGGACAGGGGAATCAGCCCCAGCATTTT. Translated: CASSGGQGNQPQHF. The gene calls are TRBV19 and TRBJ1-5, with 10 bases fitting TRBD1. The CDR3 loop spans 14 amino acids. The germline gives CDR1 LNHDA, CDR2 SQIVND (reference sequence). With V trimmed by 5 bases and J by 4 bases, 2 bases remained unmatched.

CDR3 region: CASSSPGLASEQFF. In DNA form, the CDR3 reads TGTGCCAGCAGTTCTCCGGGACTAGCTAGTGAGCAGTTCTTC. The rearrangement links TRBV27 to TRBJ2-1; 9 positions match TRBD2. Trimming removed 4 bases from V and 9 bases from J; junction bases left unmatched: 7. Per germline, CDR1 MNHEY and CDR2 SMNVEV (reference sequence). The CDR3 has 14 amino acids.

This clone has just one count. J is TRBJ2-7 and V is TRBV7-9, with 16 bases fitting TRBD2. CDR3 length: 16 residues. Germline trimming cut 5 bases from V and 2 bases from J; bases unmatched to any gene: 3. In germline, CDR1 is SEHNR, CDR2 FQNEAQ (reference sequence). The CDR3 bases are TGTGCCAGCAGCACCGGGACTAGCGGGAGGGCCTACGAGCAGTACTTC. Its protein is CASSTGTSGRAYEQYF.

V gene TRBV5-1 combines with J gene TRBJ2-7, with TRBD2 as a possible D gene (5 bases). The CDR3 spans 13 residues. The ends were cut back, 0 bases at V and 7 bases at J, with 11 bases in the middle. Germline V gene lookup returns CDR1 SGHRS and CDR2 YFSETQ. DNA of the CDR3: TGCGCCAGCAGCTTGGTGGTAGCGCAAGAGCAGTACTTC. Encoded protein: CASSLVVAQEQYF. Complete variable domain (other parts from reference TRBV5-1 and TRBJ2-7): KAGVTQTPRYLIKTRGQQVTLSCSPISGHRSVSWYQQTPGQGLQFLFEYFSETQRNKGNFPGRFSGRQFSNSRSEMNVSTLELGDSALYLCASSLVVAQEQYFGPGTRLTVT.

The rearrangement joins TRBV2 to TRBJ1-4; D gene uncertain. The germline gives CDR1 SNHLY, CDR2 FYNNEI. V lost 4 bases to trimming and J lost 1 base, with 10 bases between them. CDR3 length: 15 residues. This CDR3 reads CASSVEGLTNEKLFF. In DNA, the CDR3 is TGTGCCAGCAGTGTCGAGGGCTTAACTAATGAAAAACTGTTTTTT.

The chain links TRBV30 to TRBJ1-2; D perhaps matches TRBD1 (6 bases). CDR3 length: 16 residues. The germline CDR1 and CDR2 sequences are GTSNPN and SVGIG (reference sequence). V lost 4 bases and J lost 2, with 20 bases in between. The CDR3 loop reads CAWKGPGGEVNYGYTF. Here the CDR3 DNA reads TGTGCCTGGAAGGGGCCGGGGGGCGAGGTGAACTATGGCTACACCTTC.

This chain joins TRBV2 and TRBJ2-3; TRBD1 might be the D (6 bases). The CDR3 totals 14 residues. Germline V gene sequence: CDR1 SNHLY, CDR2 FYNNEI. The germline V and J ends were trimmed by 4 bases and 5 bases, with 13 bases remaining between them. The chain's CDR3 is CASSGQGKRDTQYF. The CDR3 region has the DNA TGTGCCAGCAGTGGCCAGGGGAAAAGAGATACGCAGTATTTT.